The entry that follows covers one T cell receptor beta chain sequence. The sample holds other DNA sequences that translate to the same CDR3. The PCR contained 60 Vbeta and 13 Jbeta primers. Repertoires were generated with immunoSEQ multiplex PCR, while TCRdb's copy carries only in-frame clones and drops some. The sample table sets out approximately 210,000 clones. The germline V gene has CDR1 MNHEY and CDR2 SVGAGI. The trim removed 0 bases at V and 2 bases at J, leaving 4 bases unmatched. The CDR3 totals 16 residues. The data stem from a study of cytomegalovirus exposure and HLA in healthy donors. Sequenced sample: PBMCs. The TCR was taken from a woman in her 30s in good health and CMV-seropositive. This chain joins TRBV6-5 and TRBJ1-2; TRBD1 aligns across 9 bases. The CDR3 nucleotides are TGTGCCAGCAGTTACTCCGGGACAGGGCTGAACTATGGCTACACCTTC. Translating it yields CASSYSGTGLNYGYTF.